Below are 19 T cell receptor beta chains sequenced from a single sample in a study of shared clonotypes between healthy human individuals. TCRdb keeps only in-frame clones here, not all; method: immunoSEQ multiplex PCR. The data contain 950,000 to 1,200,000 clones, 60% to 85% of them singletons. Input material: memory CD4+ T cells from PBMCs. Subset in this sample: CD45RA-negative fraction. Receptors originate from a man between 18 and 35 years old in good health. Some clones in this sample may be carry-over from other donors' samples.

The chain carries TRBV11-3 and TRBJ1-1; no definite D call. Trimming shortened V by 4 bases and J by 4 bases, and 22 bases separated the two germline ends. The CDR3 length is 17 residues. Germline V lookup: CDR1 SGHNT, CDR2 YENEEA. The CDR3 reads CASSYTIAVHTGTEAFF. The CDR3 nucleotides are TGTGCCAGCAGCTATACAATTGCGGTCCATACGGGCACTGAAGCTTTCTTT.

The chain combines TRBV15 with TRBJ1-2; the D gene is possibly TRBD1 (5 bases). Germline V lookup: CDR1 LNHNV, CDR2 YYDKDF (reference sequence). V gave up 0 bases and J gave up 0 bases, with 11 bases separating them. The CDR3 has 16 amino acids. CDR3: CATSRDLGRANYGYTF. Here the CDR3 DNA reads TGTGCCACCAGCAGAGATCTGGGCAGGGCTAACTATGGCTACACCTTC.

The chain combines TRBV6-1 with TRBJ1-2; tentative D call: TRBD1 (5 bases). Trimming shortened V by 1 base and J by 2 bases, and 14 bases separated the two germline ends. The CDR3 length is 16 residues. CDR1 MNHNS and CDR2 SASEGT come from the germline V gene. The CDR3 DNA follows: TGTGCCAGCAGTGAAGATAGTACCCGGGGCAACTATGGCTACACCTTC. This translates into CASSEDSTRGNYGYTF.

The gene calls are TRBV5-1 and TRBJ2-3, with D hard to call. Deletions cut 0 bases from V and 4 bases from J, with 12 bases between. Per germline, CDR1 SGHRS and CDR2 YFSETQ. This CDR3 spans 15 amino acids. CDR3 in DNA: TGCGCCAGCAGCTTGGGGTCTGAGACACCAGATACGCAGTATTTT. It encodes CASSLGSETPDTQYF.

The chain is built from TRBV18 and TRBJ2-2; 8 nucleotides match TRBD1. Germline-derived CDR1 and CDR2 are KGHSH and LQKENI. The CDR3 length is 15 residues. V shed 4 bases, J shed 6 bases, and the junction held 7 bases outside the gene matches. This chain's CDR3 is CASSLLGQAAGELFF. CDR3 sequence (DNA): TGTGCCAGCTCACTGCTGGGACAGGCCGCCGGGGAGCTGTTTTTT.

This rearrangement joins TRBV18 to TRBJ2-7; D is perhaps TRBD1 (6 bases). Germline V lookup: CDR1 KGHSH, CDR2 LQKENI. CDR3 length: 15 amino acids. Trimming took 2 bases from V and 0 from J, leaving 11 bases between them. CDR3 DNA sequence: TGTGCCAGCTCACCAAACGACAGGAGCTCCTACGAGCAGTACTTC. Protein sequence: CASSPNDRSSYEQYF.

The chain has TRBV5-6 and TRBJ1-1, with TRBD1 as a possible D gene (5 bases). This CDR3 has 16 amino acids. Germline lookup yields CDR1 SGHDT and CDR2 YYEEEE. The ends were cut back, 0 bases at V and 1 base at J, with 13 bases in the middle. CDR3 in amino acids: CASSLVLTATNTEAFF. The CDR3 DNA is TGTGCCAGCAGCTTGGTGTTGACAGCGACGAACACTGAAGCTTTCTTT.

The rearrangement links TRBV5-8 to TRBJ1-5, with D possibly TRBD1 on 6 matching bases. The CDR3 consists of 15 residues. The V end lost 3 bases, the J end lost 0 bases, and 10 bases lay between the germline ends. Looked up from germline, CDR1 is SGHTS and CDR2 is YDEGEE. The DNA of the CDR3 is TGTGCCAGCAGCTCTCACAGGGATAGCAATCAGCCCCAGCATTTT. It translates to CASSSHRDSNQPQHF. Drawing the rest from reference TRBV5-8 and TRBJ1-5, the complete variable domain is EAGVTQSPTHLIKTRGQQATLRCSPISGHTSVYWYQQALGLGLQFLLWYDEGEERNRGNFPPRFSGRQFPNYSSELNVNALELEDSALYLCASSSHRDSNQPQHFGDGTRLSIL.

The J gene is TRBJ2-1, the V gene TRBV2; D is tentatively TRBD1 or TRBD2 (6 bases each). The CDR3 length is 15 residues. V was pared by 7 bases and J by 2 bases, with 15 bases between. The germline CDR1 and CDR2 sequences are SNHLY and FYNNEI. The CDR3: CASISRDITYNEQFF. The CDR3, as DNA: TGTGCCAGCATCTCGCGGGACATAACCTACAATGAGCAGTTCTTC.

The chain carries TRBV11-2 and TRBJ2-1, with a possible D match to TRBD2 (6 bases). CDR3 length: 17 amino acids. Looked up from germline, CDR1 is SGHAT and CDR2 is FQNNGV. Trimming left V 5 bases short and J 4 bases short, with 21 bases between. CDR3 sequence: CASSPTHNRDLYNEQFF. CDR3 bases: TGTGCCAGCAGCCCGACGCATAACCGGGACTTATACAATGAGCAGTTCTTC.

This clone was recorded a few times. This CDR3 reads CASTADTRNQPQHF. The CDR3 DNA reads TGTGCCAGCACCGCGGACACGCGGAATCAGCCCCAGCATTTT. The chain couples TRBV2 to TRBJ1-5, with TRBD1 as a possible D gene (5 bases). The V gene's germline CDR1 is SNHLY and CDR2 FYNNEI. Trimming stripped 7 bases from V and 4 bases from J, with 14 bases between. The CDR3 is 14 residues long.

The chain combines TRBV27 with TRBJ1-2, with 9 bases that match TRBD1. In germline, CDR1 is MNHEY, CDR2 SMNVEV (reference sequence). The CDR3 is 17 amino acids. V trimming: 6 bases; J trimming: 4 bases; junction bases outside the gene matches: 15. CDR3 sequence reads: CASRKFAGQGMIYGYTF. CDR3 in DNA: TGTGCCAGCAGGAAATTTGCCGGACAGGGGATGATCTATGGCTACACCTTC.

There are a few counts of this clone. The DNA for the CDR3 is TGCGCCAGCAGCCAAAATGGACAGGGGGGAGAGACCCAGTACTTC. This codes for CASSQNGQGGETQYF. The rearrangement joins TRBV4-3 to TRBJ2-5; 10 nucleotides align to TRBD1. The V segment lost 2 bases and the J segment 4 bases; nucleotides outside the gene matches: 4. CDR1 is LGHNA, CDR2 YSLEER, per germline. The CDR3 is 15 amino acids.

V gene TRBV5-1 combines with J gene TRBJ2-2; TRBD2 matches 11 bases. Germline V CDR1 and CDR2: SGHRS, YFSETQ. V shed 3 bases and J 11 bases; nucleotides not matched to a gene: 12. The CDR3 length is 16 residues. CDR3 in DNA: TGCGCCAGCAGCTCCATAGCGGGAGGGCCGGCACGTGAGCTGTTTTTT. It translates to CASSSIAGGPARELFF.

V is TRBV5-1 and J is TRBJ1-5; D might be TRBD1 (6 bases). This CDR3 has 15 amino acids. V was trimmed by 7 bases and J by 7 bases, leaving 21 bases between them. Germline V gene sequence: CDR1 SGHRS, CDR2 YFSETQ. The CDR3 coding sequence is TGCGCCAGCTCCCCCACGTCAGGGGCGCAGCAGCCCCAGCATTTT. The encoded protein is CASSPTSGAQQPQHF.

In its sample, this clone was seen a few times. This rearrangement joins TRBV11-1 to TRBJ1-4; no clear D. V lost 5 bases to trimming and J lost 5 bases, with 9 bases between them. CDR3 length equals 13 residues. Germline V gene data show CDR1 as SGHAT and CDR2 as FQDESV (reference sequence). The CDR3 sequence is CASSDRSNEKLFF. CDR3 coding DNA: TGTGCCAGCAGCGACCGGTCAAATGAAAAACTGTTTTTT.

The CDR3, as DNA: TGTGCCAGTAGCAATACAGGGGCAAAAGGAGACTATGGCTACACCTTC. Its translation: CASSNTGAKGDYGYTF. The chain recombines TRBV19 with TRBJ1-2, with TRBD1 matching 7 bases. This CDR3 spans 16 amino acids. CDR1 and CDR2 from the germline V gene are LNHDA and SQIVND (reference sequence). The V gene end was trimmed by 6 bases and the J gene end by 3 bases; junction bases not matched to a gene: 13.

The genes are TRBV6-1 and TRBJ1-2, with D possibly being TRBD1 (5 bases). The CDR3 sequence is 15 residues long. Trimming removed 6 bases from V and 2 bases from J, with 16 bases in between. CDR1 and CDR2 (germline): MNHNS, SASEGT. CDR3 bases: TGTGCCAGCAGACCCGGGGGAGGGGCCAACTATGGCTACACCTTC. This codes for CASRPGGGANYGYTF.

In DNA, the CDR3 is TGTGCCAGCAGCTTGACGAGGTCAGGGTTTGTGGTGCAGTACTTC. It translates to CASSLTRSGFVVQYF. The rearrangement joins TRBV11-2 to TRBJ2-7; possible D gene TRBD1, 5 bases. In germline, CDR1 is SGHAT, CDR2 FQNNGV. V lost 3 bases and J 9 bases, leaving 21 bases between the germline ends. The CDR3 spans 15 residues.